The sequence of this TCR beta chain was determined in a study of monozygotic twins with inflammatory bowel disease. UMIs incorporating a 6-nucleotide sample barcode were appended by means of template switching. Reanalyzing the 5' RACE reads, TCRdb keeps one entry per CDR3 protein, without DNA. This sample carries some 190,000 distinct CDR3 sequences, with roughly 8% going to the ten biggest clones. Germline values: CDR1 SGHTA, CDR2 FQGNSA. The CDR3 is made up of 15 amino acids. The clonotype was recovered from a human donor with ulcerative colitis or Crohn's disease, or a healthy co-twin of an affected twin (not recorded which). Material: blood. The chain has TRBV7-2 and TRBJ2-3; TCRdb reports TRBD1, a call that lacks DNA to check it against. The CDR3 sequence: CASSTDRGLGDTQYF.